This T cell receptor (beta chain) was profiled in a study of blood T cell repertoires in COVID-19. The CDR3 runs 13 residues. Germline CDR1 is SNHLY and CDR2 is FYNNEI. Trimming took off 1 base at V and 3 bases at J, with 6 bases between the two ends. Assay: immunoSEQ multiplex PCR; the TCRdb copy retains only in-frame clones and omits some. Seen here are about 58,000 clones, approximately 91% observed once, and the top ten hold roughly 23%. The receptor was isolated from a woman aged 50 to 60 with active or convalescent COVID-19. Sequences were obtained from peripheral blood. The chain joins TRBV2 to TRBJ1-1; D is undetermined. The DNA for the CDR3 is TGTGCCAGCAGTGAAGAGTCGGACACTGAAGCTTTCTTT. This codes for CASSEESDTEAFF.